Shown below are 18 T cell receptor beta chains from a single sample sequenced in a study of T cells in Graves' hyperthyroidism and ophthalmopathy. TCR beta CDR3 sequences were amplified from RNA transcripts. First-round RT-PCR with HTBI primers amplified the TCR CDR3 region. From the multiplex PCR reads, TCRdb called clonotypes with MiXCR, one entry per CDR3 protein. This sample yields approximately 690,000 distinct CDR3 sequences, of which around 20% are seen a single time; roughly 30% belongs to the top ten. Sequenced: blood. These TCRs come from a man aged 25 to 40 with Graves' ophthalmopathy.

This clonotype appeared many times. The V gene is TRBV28, the J gene TRBJ1-1; 7 positions agree with TRBD1. The germline CDR1 and CDR2 sequences are MDHEN and SYDVKM. The V segment lost 1 base and the J segment 4 bases; nucleotides outside the gene matches: 6. This CDR3 is built from 15 residues. In DNA form, the CDR3 reads TGTGCCAGCAGTTTATTTAGGGGGCGAGGCACTGAAGCTTTCTTT. The encoded protein is CASSLFRGRGTEAFF.

This clonotype showed up just a few times. The chain employs TRBV6-2 or TRBV6-3 and TRBJ2-3; the D is unclear. CDR1 MNHEY and CDR2 SVGEGT come from the germline V gene. This CDR3 spans 14 amino acids. Trimming removed 0 bases from V and 7 bases from J, with 11 bases in between. CDR3 DNA: TGTGCCAGCAGTTACTCGAAGCCCCGCTATACGCAGTATTTT. Translating it yields CASSYSKPRYTQYF.

The J gene is TRBJ1-1, the V gene TRBV4-1; D gene uncertain. Between the trimmed V and J ends, which lost 2 bases and 2 bases, there was a span of 9 bases. CDR3 length: 14 amino acids. Germline CDR1 and CDR2: MGHRA and YSYEKL. In DNA, the CDR3 is TGCGCCAGCAGCCAACTTACCGTAAACACTGAAGCTTTCTTT. The encoded protein is CASSQLTVNTEAFF.

A few counts support this clonotype. The chain combines TRBV5-4 with TRBJ2-1, with 13 bases matching TRBD2. V lost 4 bases to trimming and J lost 6 bases; unmatched junction nucleotides: 13. This CDR3 contains 18 residues. Germline CDR1 SGHNT, CDR2 YYREEE (reference sequence). The CDR3 region is CASSPGTSGALAFNEQFF. Written as DNA, the CDR3 is TGTGCCAGCAGCCCCGGGACTAGCGGGGCCCTTGCTTTCAATGAGCAGTTCTTC.

V is TRBV5-6 and J is TRBJ2-7; the match to TRBD2 covers 8 bases. This CDR3 is built from 16 residues. CDR1 is SGHDT and CDR2 is YYEEEE in the germline V gene. The V and J ends lost 0 bases and 2 bases, in that order; junction bases with no gene match: 7. The DNA for the CDR3 is TGTGCCAGCAGCTTGGCTACTAGCGGAACCACCTACGAGCAGTACTTC. Translating gives CASSLATSGTTYEQYF.

This clonotype was observed many times. The chain uses TRBV5-6 and TRBJ2-7; possibly TRBD1 for D (5 bases). V shed 3 bases and J shed 3 bases, with 10 bases lying between them. This CDR3 is 13 amino acids long. Per germline, CDR1 SGHDT and CDR2 YYEEEE. This CDR3 is CASSWEGDYEQYF. CDR3 bases: TGTGCCAGCAGCTGGGAAGGGGACTACGAGCAGTACTTC.

This clonotype was picked up a small number of times. This rearrangement joins TRBV10-3 to TRBJ1-3; TRBD1 matches at 7 bases. The ends lost 2 bases at V and 0 bases at J; junction bases unmatched: 13. The CDR3 has 19 amino acids. Germline values: CDR1 ENHRY, CDR2 SYGVKD. The chain's CDR3 is CAISEGLRRGHYSGNTIYF. In DNA form, the CDR3 reads TGTGCCATCAGTGAGGGACTGAGGAGGGGGCACTACTCTGGAAACACCATATATTTT.

At least ten counts were recorded for this clonotype. The CDR3 region is CASTQGASGRAIKTQYF. The CDR3 DNA is TGTGCCAGCACCCAGGGGGCTAGCGGGAGGGCCATTAAGACCCAGTACTTC. J is TRBJ2-5 and V is TRBV12-3 or TRBV12-4; 12 nucleotides match TRBD2. The ends lost 7 bases at V and 6 bases at J; junction bases unmatched: 15. The CDR3 covers 17 residues.

This clonotype occurred many times. The V and J genes are TRBV3-1 and TRBJ1-1; D ambiguous. Germline CDR1 reads LGHDT; CDR2 reads YNNKEL (reference sequence). The CDR3 extends over 13 amino acids. Trimming left V 4 bases short and J 5 bases short, with 11 bases between. The CDR3 nucleotides are TGTGCCAGCAGCCCGTCGGCCGGGACTGAAGCTTTCTTT. Translation: CASSPSAGTEAFF.

V usage is TRBV20-1 and J usage is TRBJ2-3; D gene uncertain. The ends were cut back, 0 bases at V and 4 bases at J, with 8 bases in the middle. This CDR3 has 13 residues. Germline-derived CDR1 and CDR2 are DFQATT and SNEGSKA (reference sequence). Here the CDR3 DNA reads TGCAGTGCTAGAGACGCCGCGGCAGATACGCAGTATTTT. Its translation is CSARDAAADTQYF.

This clonotype has at least ten counts. V is TRBV28 and J is TRBJ1-1; the D gene is possibly TRBD1 (5 bases). Germline V gene sequence: CDR1 MDHEN, CDR2 SYDVKM. CDR3 length: 13 residues. V was pared by 6 bases and J by 7 bases, with 15 bases between. CDR3 bases: TGTGCCAGCAGCATTCAGGGTCTAAGTGAAGCTTTCTTT. It translates to CASSIQGLSEAFF.

This clonotype was recorded at least ten times. This chain joins TRBV18 and TRBJ1-3; D remains unclear. This CDR3 spans 15 amino acids. Germline assignment: CDR1 KGHSH and CDR2 LQKENI. The ends were cut back, 1 base at V and 3 bases at J, with 10 bases in the middle. The DNA for the CDR3 is TGTGCCAGCTCACCACAGGCTCAGGTTGGAAACACCATATATTTT. Its protein product is CASSPQAQVGNTIYF.

The gene calls are TRBV19 and TRBJ1-1; no reliable D call. Germline lookup yields CDR1 LNHDA and CDR2 SQIVND (reference sequence). The CDR3 extends over 13 amino acids. Trimming stripped 3 bases from V and 1 base from J, with 6 bases between. CDR3 nucleotides: TGTGCCAGTAGTATGTCTGCGAACACTGAAGCTTTCTTT. It codes for CASSMSANTEAFF.

This clonotype was observed a handful of times. A read error may produce the germline difference seen at one junction end. The chain recombines TRBV28 with TRBJ2-5; TRBD1 matches at 9 bases. Germline-derived CDR1 and CDR2 are MDHEN and SYDVKM. The CDR3 extends over 16 amino acids. In nucleotides, the CDR3 is TGTGCCAGCAGTTTAAGGGGACCGGGACAGGGCCTAAGGAGGAACTTC. It specifies CASSLRGPGQGLRRNF.

This clonotype was observed a handful of times. V is TRBV7-2 and J is TRBJ1-2; D uncertain. Germline CDR1 is SGHTA and CDR2 is FQGNSA. Trimming took 7 bases from V and 10 from J, leaving 19 bases between them. This CDR3 region has 13 residues. The CDR3 DNA is TGTGCCAGCACCAACCCGGGAGGCGGTGCCTACACCTTC. This translates into CASTNPGGGAYTF.

A note on this clonotype: Possible read error: a much larger clone is one base away. The chain combines TRBV6-1 with TRBJ2-5; 7 bases match TRBD1. CDR1 and CDR2 (germline): MNHNS, SASEGT. This CDR3 spans 14 amino acids. With 7 bases clipped from V and 0 bases from J, the junction kept 5 bases outside the gene matches. In nucleotides, the CDR3 is TGTGCCAGCAACCCCGGGACAGACCAAGAGACCCAGTACTTC. This encodes CASNPGTDQETQYF.

The chain employs TRBV4-1 and TRBJ1-1; 9 bases map to TRBD1. CDR1 is MGHRA, CDR2 YSYEKL, per germline. V shed 3 bases and J 5 bases; nucleotides not matched to a gene: 7. This CDR3 region has 15 residues. This CDR3 is CASSQGTGLSTEAFF. As DNA, the CDR3 is TGCGCCAGCAGCCAGGGGACAGGGTTGTCGACTGAAGCTTTCTTT.

In this sample, this clonotype turned up a few times. The chain links TRBV3-1 to TRBJ2-5; D tentatively reads TRBD1 or TRBD2 (5 bases each). V dropped 1 base and J dropped 7 bases, with 16 bases sitting between them. The V gene's germline CDR1 is LGHDT and CDR2 YNNKEL (reference sequence). The CDR3 contains 15 residues. The CDR3 DNA reads TGTGCCAGCAGCCAAGGAGGGGACGGACGATCGACCCAGTACTTC. This encodes CASSQGGDGRSTQYF.